The clone carrying this TCR beta chain was counted only a few times. What it recognizes is unknown. This sample is part of a study of T-cell reconstitution after alpha-beta-depleted transplantation in children. Unique molecular identifiers were incorporated when the TCRbeta library was constructed. TCRdb re-called the PCR reads with MiXCR, one entry per CDR3 protein. The sample consists of approximately 98,000 distinct CDR3 sequences, approximately 6.9% of them appearing once. Whole-study findings and limits: Newly made T cells mostly supplied T-cell counts and diversity one year after transplant. By about two months after transplant, alpha-beta T cells reportedly arose from several hundred graft clones that had expanded.

Trimming took off 10 bases at V and 6 bases at J, with 22 bases between the two ends. In germline, CDR1 is ENHRY, CDR2 SYGVKD. This CDR3 is built from 15 residues. The sequence was obtained from a male patient between 2 and 10 years old who had a stem cell transplant for acute lymphoblastic leukemia, so the T cells may come from the graft donor. The sample consisted of PBMCs, mostly from graft donor cells, taken 360 days after TCRalphabeta/CD19-depleted stem cell transplant. This rearrangement joins TRBV10-3 to TRBJ2-1; the D call may be TRBD1 or TRBD2 (5 bases each). The CDR3 reads CATCTLRDACNEQFF. The CDR3 DNA reads as TGTGCCACCTGCACGCTCCGGGACGCATGCAATGAGCAGTTCTTC.